The 23 T cell receptor beta chains in this list originate from one sample, sequenced in a study of blood T cell repertoires in COVID-19. Sequenced by immunoSEQ multiplex PCR; TCRdb stores in-frame clones only, minus some. The table shows roughly 300,000 clones, with approximately 84% occurring only once. The sequencing input was peripheral blood. The receptors derive from a human donor with COVID-19, enrolled during active disease. The donor label of this sample is uncertain.

The chain links TRBV19 to TRBJ1-4; TRBD1 matches 7 bases. Germline V gene sequence: CDR1 LNHDA, CDR2 SQIVND (reference sequence). V was clipped by 3 bases and J by 12 bases; unmatched bases: 13. The CDR3 is 15 residues long. In DNA form, the CDR3 reads TGTGCCAGTAGTATCTCGGGGACAGAGACCAAAGAACTGTTTTTT. This gives the protein CASSISGTETKELFF. Full variable domain (missing parts from reference TRBV19 and TRBJ1-4): DGGITQSPKYLFRKEGQNVTLSCEQNLNHDAMYWYRQDPGQGLRLIYYSQIVNDFQKGDIAEGYSVSREKKESFPLTVTSAQKNPTAFYLCASSISGTETKELFFGSGTQLSVL.

The chain is built from TRBV10-3 and TRBJ1-1; TRBD1 is a possible D gene (6 bases). V was pared by 2 bases and J by 7 bases, with 14 bases between. This CDR3 is 14 amino acids long. Germline V gene data show CDR1 as ENHRY and CDR2 as SYGVKD. CDR3 DNA sequence: TGTGCCATCAGTGAGGAGGCGGGAGGGGGTGAAGCTTTCTTT. This gives the protein CAISEEAGGGEAFF.

CDR3 amino acids: CASSYRASGVGGTQYF. In nucleotides, the CDR3 is TGTGCCAGCAGCTATCGGGCTAGCGGGGTCGGCGGGACCCAGTACTTC. The chain is built from TRBV7-2 and TRBJ2-5, with 9 bases fitting TRBD2. The germline V gene has CDR1 SGHTA and CDR2 FQGNSA. The V and J ends lost 4 bases and 7 bases, in that order; junction bases with no gene match: 13. The CDR3 is 16 amino acids.

This clone has only a few counts. This chain links TRBV24-1 with TRBJ2-3; 14 nucleotides align to TRBD2. Germline CDR1 reads KGHDR; CDR2 reads SFDVKD. The CDR3 consists of 21 residues. V was clipped by 4 bases and J by 0 bases; unmatched bases: 14. The CDR3 nucleotides read TGTGCCACCAGTGACCCCGGACTAGCGGGAGGATTGGGGGATAGCACAGATACGCAGTATTTT. Protein: CATSDPGLAGGLGDSTDTQYF.

J is TRBJ1-1 and V is TRBV6-5, with 7 bases matching TRBD1. Germline-derived CDR1 and CDR2 are MNHEY and SVGAGI. Trimming took 6 bases from V and 2 from J; bases not matched to a gene: 9. The CDR3 runs to 15 residues. DNA for the CDR3: TGTGCCAGCAGCCGACAGGGAATTGGTAACACTGAAGCTTTCTTT. The encoded protein is CASSRQGIGNTEAFF.

This sequence joins TRBV11-2 and TRBJ2-1; D is possibly TRBD1 (6 bases). Trimming removed 3 bases at V and 8 bases at J, with 14 bases between. This CDR3 contains 14 residues. Germline lookup yields CDR1 SGHAT and CDR2 FQNNGV. The CDR3 here is CASSFTRGGDEQFF. The CDR3, as DNA: TGTGCCAGCAGCTTCACGCGAGGGGGAGATGAGCAGTTCTTC.

The chain couples TRBV6-1 to TRBJ2-7; TRBD1 matches 7 bases. The CDR3 has 16 residues. Germline V gives CDR1 MNHNS, CDR2 SASEGT. After removal of 3 bases from V and 3 bases from J, the junction contained 11 bases not matched to a gene. CDR3 sequence: CASSDPNRGPFYEQYF. CDR3 DNA sequence: TGTGCCAGCAGTGACCCCAACAGGGGCCCCTTCTACGAGCAGTACTTC.

The chain combines TRBV28 with TRBJ2-7, with 8 bases identical to TRBD1. Per germline, CDR1 MDHEN and CDR2 SYDVKM. This CDR3 is 18 amino acids long. Trimming cost V 6 bases and J 6 bases; bases outside gene matches: 22. CDR3 in DNA: TGTGCCAGCAGCCGGGACCGGGACAGGAGCAAACCAACCCCCGAGCAGTACTTC. Residues: CASSRDRDRSKPTPEQYF.

The CDR3 is CASSFSSTNEKLFF. The CDR3 DNA is TGTGCCAGCAGCTTTAGTTCAACTAATGAAAAACTGTTTTTT. The gene calls are TRBV27 and TRBJ1-4; D gene uncertain. V was pared by 6 bases and J by 0 bases, with 8 bases between. The CDR3 sequence is 14 residues long. Germline V lookup: CDR1 MNHEY, CDR2 SMNVEV (reference sequence).

The chain combines TRBV19 with TRBJ2-5; TRBD2 might be the D (7 bases). Germline V CDR1 and CDR2: LNHDA, SQIVND (reference sequence). CDR3 size: 14 residues. V was clipped by 7 bases and J by 5 bases, with 17 bases between them. CDR3: CASNGGAFGETQYF. CDR3 sequence (DNA): TGTGCCAGTAATGGGGGGGCGTTCGGGGAGACCCAGTACTTC.

The chain combines TRBV19 with TRBJ2-7; TRBD2 matches at 11 bases. The CDR3 extends over 13 amino acids. CDR1 is LNHDA, CDR2 SQIVND, per germline (reference sequence). V lost 6 bases to trimming and J lost 3 bases; unmatched junction nucleotides: 1. CDR3 DNA: TGTGCCAGTAGAGGACTAGCGGGCTACGAGCAGTACTTC. It translates to CASRGLAGYEQYF.

The V call is TRBV18, the J call TRBJ1-1; 7 bases fit TRBD1. The CDR3 runs to 14 residues. With V trimmed by 5 bases and J by 1 base, 4 bases remained unmatched. The V gene's germline CDR1 is KGHSH and CDR2 LQKENI. The CDR3 region has the DNA TGTGCCAGCTCAGTGGGACAGCCGAACACTGAAGCTTTCTTT. Translated: CASSVGQPNTEAFF. The full variable domain, with the rest looked up from reference TRBV18 and TRBJ1-1, is NAGVMQNPRHLVRRRGQEARLRCSPMKGHSHVYWYRQLPEEGLKFMVYLQKENIIDESGMPKERFSAEFPKEGPSILRIQQVVRGDSAAYFCASSVGQPNTEAFFGQGTRLTVV.

The chain combines TRBV5-5 with TRBJ1-1; a weak D match, TRBD1 (5 bases). There are 14 residues in the CDR3. CDR1 and CDR2 from the germline V gene are SGHKS and YYEKEE (reference sequence). V lost 1 base and J lost 1, with 8 bases in between. The DNA of the CDR3 is TGTGCCAGCAGCTTGTTCGGGGGGAACACTGAAGCTTTCTTT. Amino acid sequence: CASSLFGGNTEAFF.

This clone appeared a few times. V and J are TRBV7-9 and TRBJ1-5, with D unresolved. V gave up 3 bases and J gave up 0 bases, with 6 bases separating them. CDR3 length: 14 amino acids. In germline, CDR1 is SEHNR, CDR2 FQNEAQ (reference sequence). CDR3 loop: CASSFGYSNQPQHF. Here the CDR3 DNA reads TGTGCCAGCAGCTTCGGGTATAGCAATCAGCCCCAGCATTTT.

The genes are TRBV7-2 and TRBJ2-3; the match to TRBD2 covers 8 bases. Germline CDR1 is SGHTA and CDR2 is FQGNSA. V was clipped by 1 base and J by 6 bases; unmatched bases: 6. The CDR3 sequence is 15 residues long. The DNA of the CDR3 is TGTGCCAGCAGCTTAGGTCCAGCGGGAGTGGATACGCAGTATTTT. Translated, it gives CASSLGPAGVDTQYF.

The chain joins TRBV7-2 to TRBJ1-1; TRBD1 might be the D (5 bases). There are 13 residues in the CDR3. The V and J ends lost 3 bases and 1 base respectively, with 6 bases between them. CDR1 is SGHTA and CDR2 is FQGNSA in the germline V gene. The CDR3 loop is CASSFTGNTEAFF. CDR3 DNA: TGTGCCAGCAGCTTTACAGGGAACACTGAAGCTTTCTTT.

This clone was counted only a few times. The chain has TRBV5-4 and TRBJ2-1; D unresolved. The CDR3 spans 15 residues. With 2 bases removed from V and 0 bases from J, the gap between germline ends came to 9 bases. The germline CDR1 and CDR2 sequences are SGHNT and YYREEE (reference sequence). The CDR3 sequence is CASSLLLSSYNEQFF. Here the CDR3 DNA reads TGTGCCAGCAGCTTATTACTAAGCTCCTACAATGAGCAGTTCTTC.

This rearrangement joins TRBV28 to TRBJ1-5; maybe TRBD1 (5 bases). The CDR3 loop spans 15 amino acids. CDR1 MDHEN and CDR2 SYDVKM come from the germline V gene. Trimming cost V 5 bases and J 7 bases, with 18 bases left between them. This CDR3 is CASSPRTPEGQPQHF. The CDR3 nucleotides read TGTGCCAGCAGTCCCCGGACACCCGAAGGGCAGCCCCAGCATTTT.

V and J are TRBV7-2 and TRBJ2-1; D is perhaps TRBD2 (5 bases). The CDR3 extends over 15 amino acids. The V gene lost 2 bases and the J gene lost 4 bases, with 12 bases spanning the gap. Germline CDR1 is SGHTA and CDR2 is FQGNSA. Here the CDR3 DNA reads TGTGCCAGCAGCTTACGAGGGAGTGAATACAATGAGCAGTTCTTC. Protein: CASSLRGSEYNEQFF.

The J gene is TRBJ2-7, the V gene TRBV10-1, with D perhaps TRBD2 (6 bases). V was cut by 4 bases and J by 10 bases, with 20 bases left in between. The CDR3 runs 14 residues. Germline V gene lookup returns CDR1 WNHNN and CDR2 SYGVQD (reference sequence). CDR3 sequence reads: CASSVLYHGTSQYF. As DNA, the CDR3 is TGCGCCAGCAGTGTTTTATATCACGGGACTTCTCAGTACTTC.

The chain recombines TRBV7-6 with TRBJ2-7; D gene uncertain. Germline V lookup: CDR1 SGHVS, CDR2 FNYEAQ. V lost 1 base, J lost 3 bases, and 16 bases lay in between. The CDR3 spans 16 residues. In DNA form, the CDR3 reads TGTGCCAGCAGCTTAGGTTTAGGCGGTGGCCTCTACGAGCAGTACTTC. As protein: CASSLGLGGGLYEQYF.

This clone came up a few times. This chain links TRBV4-1 with TRBJ1-1; D remains ambiguous. Germline V gene lookup returns CDR1 MGHRA and CDR2 YSYEKL. The CDR3 length is 13 residues. V was cut by 0 bases and J by 8 bases, with 10 bases left in between. The CDR3 is CASSQDRSREAFF. The CDR3 DNA sequence: TGCGCCAGCAGCCAAGACAGGTCCAGGGAAGCTTTCTTT.

The chain's CDR3 is CASSLAGGLAGVGEQYF. The CDR3 coding sequence is TGCGCCAGCAGCTTGGCGGGTGGACTAGCGGGAGTGGGTGAGCAGTACTTC. This chain links TRBV5-1 with TRBJ2-7; 13 positions match TRBD2. In germline, CDR1 is SGHRS, CDR2 YFSETQ. V was clipped by 0 bases and J by 7 bases; unmatched bases: 10. The CDR3 loop spans 17 amino acids. Full variable domain (remainder filled in from reference TRBV5-1 and TRBJ2-7): KAGVTQTPRYLIKTRGQQVTLSCSPISGHRSVSWYQQTPGQGLQFLFEYFSETQRNKGNFPGRFSGRQFSNSRSEMNVSTLELGDSALYLCASSLAGGLAGVGEQYFGPGTRLTVT.